This T cell receptor beta chain was documented in a study of T cell changes during pregnancy in multiple sclerosis. CDR1 and CDR2 (germline): SGDLS, YYNGEE. The CDR3 consists of 15 residues. V lost 4 bases to trimming and J lost 2 bases, with 16 bases between them. Sequencing was performed with immunoSEQ multiplex PCR; in TCRdb, only in-frame clones are kept and a portion is missing. The sample holds around 50,000 clones; about 91% are singletons and the top ten take 1% to 1.5%. The source of this sequence is a female donor in good health, enrolled as a control in a pregnancy study. Sample: peripheral blood, taken after pregnancy. The chain is built from TRBV9 and TRBJ2-7; possibly TRBD1 for D (6 bases). The DNA for the CDR3 is TGTGCCAGCAGCCCCCACATACAGGGTCCCTACGAGCAGTACTTC. Its protein is CASSPHIQGPYEQYF.